Below are 18 T cell receptor beta chains sequenced from a single sample in a study of blood T cells in healthy people across ages (dated by TCRdb to between 2015 and 2017). Libraries were prepared through 5' RACE. Sequencing relied on an Illumina HiSeq 2500. A second roughly 6 to 12 cycle PCR used a sample-barcoded 5' primer and a J-beta primer mix. Using fastp at Q25 and MiXCR, TCRdb reprocessed the public reads and kept productive beta chains. Rows with one shared CDR3 protein collapse into an entry with the most common genes and DNA. The sample table contains roughly 1,000,000 distinct CDR3 sequences; only one count was recorded for roughly 24% of them. The ten biggest clones cover around 0.7% of the sample. This sample was shared with a second study, whose subject was T cells of mothers and their children.

Source material: blood. These receptors all stem from a girl aged 2 to 9 in good health.

V and J are TRBV7-9 and TRBJ2-3; possibly TRBD1 for D (5 bases). Germline values: CDR1 SEHNR, CDR2 FQNEAQ (reference sequence). V was shortened by 7 bases and J by 1 base, with 15 bases between the two germline ends. The CDR3 is made up of 15 amino acids. The CDR3 DNA reads TGTGCCAGCACCCAAGGGGTATATGGCACAGATACGCAGTATTTT. It translates to CASTQGVYGTDTQYF.

The V and J genes are TRBV7-9 and TRBJ1-1, with D perhaps TRBD1 (5 bases). This CDR3 is 18 amino acids long. Trimming pared 6 bases from V and 4 bases from J, leaving 27 bases between. The germline V gene encodes CDR1 SEHNR and CDR2 FQNEAQ (reference sequence). Here the CDR3 reads CASSPSSTGRGRATEAFF. The DNA of the CDR3 is TGTGCCAGCAGTCCGTCTTCGACGGGGAGGGGTAGGGCCACTGAAGCTTTCTTT.

The chain is built from TRBV3-1 and TRBJ2-2; maybe TRBD1 (6 bases). The V and J ends lost 2 bases and 6 bases respectively, with 10 bases between them. The CDR3 extends over 14 amino acids. CDR1 is LGHDT and CDR2 is YNNKEL in the germline V gene (reference sequence). The CDR3 region has the DNA TGTGCCAGCAGCCAAAGTTCAGGGGCCGGGGAGCTGTTTTTT. Residues: CASSQSSGAGELFF.

The chain joins TRBV2 to TRBJ2-4; 9 nucleotides align to TRBD2. J gave up 6 bases and V 8 bases, and 14 bases lay outside the gene matches. CDR3 size: 16 residues. In germline, CDR1 is SNHLY, CDR2 FYNNEI. CDR3 in amino acids: CASGQRGDGDTNIQYF. The CDR3, as DNA: TGTGCCAGCGGTCAGCGGGGGGATGGTGACACAAACATTCAGTACTTC.

This clonotype has just a few counts. This chain links TRBV2 with TRBJ2-3, with 10 bases lining up with TRBD2. After removal of 0 bases from V and 2 bases from J, the junction contained 5 bases not matched to a gene. CDR3 length: 17 residues. Germline assignment: CDR1 SNHLY and CDR2 FYNNEI. Here the CDR3 reads CASSEALSGGVTDTQYF. The CDR3 DNA sequence: TGTGCCAGCAGTGAAGCGTTAAGCGGGGGGGTCACAGATACGCAGTATTTT.

This clonotype was picked up a small number of times. The chain carries TRBV5-1 and TRBJ1-2, with TRBD1 matching 8 bases. The CDR3 totals 14 residues. Germline trimming cut 4 bases from V and 4 bases from J; bases unmatched to any gene: 6. From germline, CDR1 is SGHRS and CDR2 YFSETQ. The DNA of the CDR3 is TGCGCCAGCAGCCTCCCGGGACAGGTCTATGGCTACACCTTC. It is translated as CASSLPGQVYGYTF.

The chain recombines TRBV6-1 with TRBJ1-2; 7 nucleotides match TRBD1. In germline, CDR1 is MNHNS, CDR2 SASEGT. The CDR3 is 13 residues long. Germline trimming cut 5 bases from V and 6 bases from J; bases unmatched to any gene: 6. CDR3 in DNA: TGTGCCAGCAGTATAACGACAGGGAATGGCTACACCTTC. It is translated as CASSITTGNGYTF.

The CDR3 nucleotides read TGTGCCAGCAGCCCCACCGGGACAGGGAATAGCAATCAGCCCCAGCATTTT. Translated, it gives CASSPTGTGNSNQPQHF. This chain connects TRBV6-1 to TRBJ1-5; TRBD1 matches 9 bases. Trimming took 6 bases from V and 0 from J; bases not matched to a gene: 9. Germline-derived CDR1 and CDR2 are MNHNS and SASEGT. The CDR3 is 17 amino acids.

The V gene is TRBV7-6, the J gene TRBJ2-5; possible D gene TRBD1, 6 bases. There are 17 residues in the CDR3. Germline CDR1 reads SGHVS; CDR2 reads FNYEAQ. Trimming left V 1 base short and J 1 base short, with 16 bases between. The CDR3 here is CASSLVRDRLPQETQYF. CDR3 DNA sequence: TGTGCCAGCAGCTTAGTTCGAGACAGGCTCCCCCAAGAGACCCAGTACTTC.

The chain joins TRBV7-6 to TRBJ2-7, with a weak D call TRBD2 (5 bases). The CDR3 spans 15 residues. Germline V gives CDR1 SGHVS, CDR2 FNYEAQ. Trimming took 5 bases from V and 1 from J, leaving 15 bases between them. The CDR3 DNA follows: TGTGCCAGCAGCAATGACGGAGGTCCATCCTACGAGCAGTACTTC. Its protein product is CASSNDGGPSYEQYF.

The gene calls are TRBV29-1 and TRBJ2-7, with D uncertain. Trimming removed 4 bases from V and 4 bases from J, with 11 bases in between. The CDR3 runs 12 residues. Germline CDR1 reads SQVTM; CDR2 reads ANQGSEA. As DNA, the CDR3 is TGCAGCGTTGTAAGTTATAGTTACGAGCAGTACTTC. Its protein is CSVVSYSYEQYF.

This clonotype was observed a few times. The rearrangement joins TRBV7-2 to TRBJ2-7, with 10 bases that match TRBD2. CDR1 is SGHTA, CDR2 FQGNSA, per germline. J gave up 3 bases and V 1 base, and 6 bases lay outside the gene matches. This CDR3 has 16 residues. The CDR3 sequence: CASSLDVAGGHYEQYF. The CDR3 bases are TGTGCCAGCAGCTTAGATGTAGCGGGGGGTCACTACGAGCAGTACTTC.

The chain combines TRBV15 with TRBJ2-5; a weak D match, TRBD2 (6 bases). Germline V gives CDR1 LNHNV, CDR2 YYDKDF (reference sequence). The CDR3 runs to 16 residues. V was pared by 1 base and J by 5 bases, with 17 bases between. The CDR3 nucleotides read TGTGCCACCAGCAGAGGGGTCAGCCCAGGAGGGGAGACCCAGTACTTC. Translated, it gives CATSRGVSPGGETQYF.

This chain links TRBV4-3 with TRBJ1-1; D call uncertain. V was shortened by 1 base and J by 2 bases, with 11 bases between the two germline ends. Germline V gives CDR1 LGHNA, CDR2 YSLEER. The CDR3 covers 15 residues. The CDR3 coding sequence is TGCGCCAGCAGCCAAGGAACCGGGCCCAACACTGAAGCTTTCTTT. It translates to CASSQGTGPNTEAFF.

This clonotype was recorded a few times. The J gene is TRBJ2-5, the V gene TRBV28; 8 bases map to TRBD1. The germline V gene has CDR1 MDHEN and CDR2 SYDVKM. The V segment lost 6 bases and the J segment 2 bases; nucleotides outside the gene matches: 5. The CDR3 sequence is 14 residues long. The CDR3 is CASRIRGRQETQYF. CDR3 in DNA: TGTGCCAGCAGGATCAGGGGGCGTCAAGAGACCCAGTACTTC.

V usage is TRBV9 and J usage is TRBJ1-1, with 8 positions matching TRBD1. The J segment lost 8 bases and the V segment lost 1 base, leaving 7 bases of the junction unmatched. The germline CDR1 and CDR2 sequences are SGDLS and YYNGEE. The CDR3 spans 14 residues. The CDR3 DNA reads as TGTGCCAGCAGCGTACTTACCAGGGGGCAAGAAGCTTTCTTT. It translates to CASSVLTRGQEAFF. The full variable domain, completed using reference TRBV9 and TRBJ1-1, is DSGVTQTPKHLITATGQRVTLRCSPRSGDLSVYWYQQSLDQGLQFLIQYYNGEERAKGNILERFSAQQFPDLHSELNLSSLELGDSALYFCASSVLTRGQEAFFGQGTRLTVV.

This clonotype was found a few times. The chain couples TRBV28 to TRBJ2-3, with D possibly being TRBD1 (6 bases). Deletions cut 3 bases from V and 4 bases from J, with 14 bases between. CDR3 length: 15 amino acids. Germline loops: CDR1 MDHEN, CDR2 SYDVKM. The CDR3 is CASSFNREIADTQYF. The CDR3 DNA reads as TGTGCCAGCAGTTTTAACAGGGAAATAGCAGATACGCAGTATTTT.

Only a few counts were recorded for this clonotype. The chain couples TRBV7-2 to TRBJ2-3; perhaps TRBD1 as D (5 bases). CDR1 and CDR2 (germline): SGHTA, FQGNSA. This CDR3 spans 15 amino acids. Trimming left V 5 bases short and J 2 bases short, with 14 bases between. In DNA, the CDR3 is TGTGCCAGCAGCACCCGTAGGGGATTCACAGATACGCAGTATTTT. This gives the protein CASSTRRGFTDTQYF.